The following is a T cell receptor beta chain sequence with its context. This entry comes from a study of blood T cell repertoires in COVID-19. Background on the study: The origin of the acute and convalescent COVID-19 samples was the United States, Italy and Spain. Sample material is recorded as cDNA or gDNA derived from T cells, B-cell-depleted T cells, or PBMCs.

Original methodology: Estimated nucleated cell counts came from reference gene primer amplification. The method was immunoSEQ multiplex PCR; TCRdb's version includes in-frame clones alone and lacks a portion of them. The DNA gave D and trimming, while V, J and clone size come from that table. The data contain about 190,000 clones, nearly 90% of them seen just once; the ten biggest clones take up about 0.58%. The germline CDR1 and CDR2 sequences are GTSNPN and SVGIG (reference sequence). The CDR3 runs 13 residues. With V trimmed by 4 bases and J by 4 bases, 4 bases remained unmatched. The material sequenced was peripheral blood. V usage is TRBV30 and J usage is TRBJ2-5; 9 bases map to TRBD2. The receptor's source is a man aged 50 or older with acute or convalescent COVID-19. CDR3 sequence: CAWTSGVSETQYF. In DNA, the CDR3 is TGTGCCTGGACTAGCGGGGTGTCAGAGACCCAGTACTTC.